This TCR beta chain was identified during a study of cytomegalovirus exposure and HLA in healthy donors. The CDR3 loop spans 16 amino acids. Worth noting for this clone: Its antigen is unidentified.

The PCR contained 60 Vbeta and 13 Jbeta primers. The method was immunoSEQ multiplex PCR; TCRdb's version includes in-frame clones alone and lacks a portion of them. Found here are 100,000 to 150,000 clones, about 80% of them singletons; the top ten hold less than 6.5%. Study outcomes and limitations: Presence/absence analyses assumed roughly uniform sequencing depth across donors.

The clonotype comes from a young man in good health and CMV-seronegative. Sequenced sample: PBMCs. The chain links TRBV21-1 to TRBJ2-5; TRBD1, the table's D call, lacks a check against the DNA. TRBV21-1 is given as a pseudogene. The CDR3 here is CASSNRDRGDQETQYF. Here the CDR3 DNA reads TGTGCCAGCAGCAACCGGGACAGGGGAGACCAAGAGACCCAGTACTTC.